This TCR beta chain came from a study of shared T cell receptors in the human thymus (dated by TCRdb to the early 2020s). Describing the broader study: The study investigated the way shared, self-reactive T-cell receptor alpha chains are produced in the human thymus.

The sample holds a few counts of this clone. This clone's antigen is unknown. No much larger clone exists at a distance of one base, and base qualities are not known. CDR1 is given as KGHSH and CDR2 as LQKENI, both from the germline V gene. V lost 2 bases and J lost 8 bases; the stretch between them is 21 bases long. Spanning cysteine to phenylalanine, the CDR3 consists of 17 amino acids. The CDR3 DNA has 51 bases and is translated from base 1. Library prep was done by the immunoSEQ multiplex PCR assay. In TCRdb, the immuneACCESS table is reduced to in-frame sequences with V and J assigned. These tables do not hold every clone; where another copy was compared, an unresolved V gene accounts for under half, and the others remain unexplained. In all, the sample holds about 660,000 clones, and about 87% of those were seen once. The top ten clonotypes cover just under 0.0095% of the sample. This same sample was also part of a study on human thymus T cells. That second publication adds: The donors were immunologically healthy infants in Finland who had open corrective cardiac surgery for congenital heart defects. Thymus tissue was collected as surgical resects that were removed during corrective cardiac surgery. Both the thymic and the peripheral blood repertoires appeared to show biased V and J gene segment usage. According to the related research, thymic TCR repertoires were highly overlapping among unrelated individuals. The study characterized TCR alpha and beta repertoires from about 8 infant thymus samples and four related peripheral blood samples. Donor ages ranged from roughly 6 to 250 days, and the cohort comprised roughly 6 male and two female infants. Thymocytes were freed from the tissue by mechanical means and kept at -70 degrees C as pellets of roughly 8.5-31 million cells. A QIAsymphony instrument was used to extract genomic DNA from frozen cell pellets. Using the immunoSEQ multiplex PCR assay, the TCRB and TCRAD loci were amplified from a standardized quantity of quality-controlled genomic DNA. Amplicons spanned the V(D)J region at a length sufficient to cover the CDR3 and identify V and J genes. The commercial immunoSEQ service was used to sequence amplicons on an Illumina platform. Primer bias and sequencing errors were corrected as previously described, and TCRAD and TCRB definitions were based on the IMGT database. Repertoires were analysed with immunoSEQ Analyzer 3.0 and VDJTools, covering basic statistics, V/J segment usage, diversity estimates, rarefaction and pairwise overlap. To estimate diversity, the Chao1, ChaoE, Efron-Thisted, Shannon and inverse Simpson indices were applied, and diversity was also estimated on datasets down-sampled to the smallest sample. Repertoire overlap was assessed by strict matching of CDR3 nucleotide sequence, V gene and J gene, and clustering was done by Jaccard-based multidimensional scaling. Thymus samples yielded on average about 810,000 unique TCRB clonotypes, compared with about 80,000 from blood samples.

The rearranged segments are TRBV18 and TRBJ1-4; a confident D gene designation cannot be given. Input material: thymocytes. The sequence was obtained from a boy younger than two with a congenital heart defect. Donor details come from another sample of the same person, matched by shared clones. In nucleotide form, the sequence is TGTGCCAGCTCACCATCACCACGGGTATCAAAGCAGGAAAAACTGTTTTTT. The resulting protein is CASSPSPRVSKQEKLFF.